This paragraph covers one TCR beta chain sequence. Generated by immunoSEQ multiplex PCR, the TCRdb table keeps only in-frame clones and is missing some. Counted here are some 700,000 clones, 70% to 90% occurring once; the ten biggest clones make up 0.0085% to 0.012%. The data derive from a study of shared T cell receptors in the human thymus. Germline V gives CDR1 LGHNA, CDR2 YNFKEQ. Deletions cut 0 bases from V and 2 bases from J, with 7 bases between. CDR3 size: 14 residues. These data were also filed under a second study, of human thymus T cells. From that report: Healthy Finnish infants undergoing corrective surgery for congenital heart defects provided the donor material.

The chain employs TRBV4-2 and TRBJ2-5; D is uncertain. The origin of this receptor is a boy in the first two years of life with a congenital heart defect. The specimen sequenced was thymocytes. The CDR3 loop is CASSQEGSQETQYF. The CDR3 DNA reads TGTGCCAGCAGCCAAGAGGGCTCACAAGAGACCCAGTACTTC.